These 21 T cell receptor beta chains originate from one sample sequenced in a study of CD8+CD57+ T cells in acquired aplastic anemia. Profiles of TCR beta VDJ and CDR3 were generated from a genomic DNA template. TCRdb used MiXCR to reprocess the reads, holding one entry per CDR3 protein. This sample carries around 150,000 distinct CDR3 sequences, 40% to 50% of them seen once, and the ten largest clones take about 2.6%. CD8+CD57+ cell expansion, shown by flow cytometry, had occurred in the patients selected for sequencing. Sequencing input: sorted CD4+, CD8+, or CD8+CD57+ T cells (not recorded which) from PBMCs. These receptors were taken from a human donor with aplastic anemia.

The chain combines TRBV25-1 with TRBJ2-1, with D maybe TRBD2 (7 bases). Germline CDR1 MGHDK, CDR2 SYGVNS. The CDR3 loop spans 15 amino acids. V lost 5 bases to trimming and J lost 5 bases, with 16 bases between them. CDR3 amino acids: CASSPGGRGDNEQFF. DNA of the CDR3: TGTGCCAGCAGTCCGGGAGGAAGGGGGGACAATGAGCAGTTCTTC.

In regard to this clonotype: The conserved final phenylalanine or tryptophan is absent from the CDR3, which likely points to a read error. J is TRBJ2-3 and V is TRBV5-4; D is perhaps TRBD1 or TRBD2 (5 bases each). CDR1 and CDR2 (germline): SGHNT, YYREEE (reference sequence). Trimming removed 0 bases from V and 8 bases from J, with 16 bases in between. CDR3 length equals 15 residues. The CDR3 DNA reads TGTGCCAGCAGCTTGGTCCAGGGTGGGGCGGGTACGCAGTATCTT. Translation gives CASSLVQGGAGTQYL.

This rearrangement joins TRBV4-3 to TRBJ1-2; D is uncertain. The CDR3 length is 14 residues. V lost 0 bases and J lost 4, with 9 bases in between. The V gene's germline CDR1 is LGHNA and CDR2 YSLEER. The CDR3 region is CASSQDIQSYGYTF. The CDR3 nucleotides read TGCGCCAGCAGCCAAGATATACAGTCCTATGGCTACACCTTC.

This clonotype was seen only a few times. A much larger clone differs from this one at a single base, so this may be a read error. The rearrangement uses TRBV4-2 and TRBJ2-7, with 10 bases that match TRBD1. Germline V gives CDR1 LGHNA, CDR2 YNFKEQ. The CDR3 has 17 residues. J lost 3 bases, V lost 4 bases, and 12 bases had no gene match. DNA for the CDR3: TGTGCCAGCAGCCCTACCGGGGGAGGACAGGGGGTCTACGAGCAGTACTTC. This encodes CASSPTGGGQGVYEQYF.

As to this clonotype: A clone one base away is much larger, so this may be a read error. Likely a read error: the CDR3 ends without its conserved phenylalanine or tryptophan. The rearrangement links TRBV5-6 to TRBJ2-7, with D perhaps assigned TRBD1 or TRBD2 (6 bases each). With 4 bases removed from V and 2 bases from J, the gap between germline ends came to 16 bases. CDR3 size: 15 residues. From germline, CDR1 is SGHDT and CDR2 YYEEEE. The chain's CDR3 is CASSHDGGLPYEQYL. CDR3 sequence (DNA): TGTGCCAGCAGCCACGACGGGGGCCTCCCCTACGAGCAGTACCTC.

This clonotype was picked up one time. A much more abundant neighbour one base away suggests this may be a read error. The chain couples TRBV30 to TRBJ1-1; D gene ambiguous. Germline loops: CDR1 GTSNPN, CDR2 SVGIG (reference sequence). Trimming cost V 2 bases and J 8 bases, with 9 bases left between them. The CDR3 spans 11 residues. CDR3 sequence: CAWSFLQEAFF. DNA of the CDR3: TGTGCCTGGAGTTTCCTACAGGAAGCTTTCTTT.

The chain employs TRBV2 and TRBJ1-6, with a possible D match to TRBD1 (5 bases). The CDR3 length is 18 residues. The germline CDR1 and CDR2 sequences are SNHLY and FYNNEI. V was trimmed by 6 bases and J by 0 bases, leaving 18 bases between them. CDR3 sequence (DNA): TGTGCCAGCAGGGGGGGAGGGGAATATAGCTCCTATAATTCACCCCTCCACTTT. It codes for CASRGGGEYSSYNSPLHF.

The sample holds many counts of this clonotype. The chain combines TRBV5-1 with TRBJ2-5, with 7 bases identical to TRBD2. Germline V gene sequence: CDR1 SGHRS, CDR2 YFSETQ. V shed 4 bases, J shed 4 bases, and the junction held 7 bases outside the gene matches. CDR3 length: 14 amino acids. CDR3 loop: CASSTGLVPETQYF. The CDR3 DNA reads TGCGCCAGCAGCACCGGACTAGTTCCAGAGACCCAGTACTTC.

Notes on this clonotype: At one boundary the junction diverges from the germline segment, which might be a read error. The chain links TRBV7-3 to TRBJ1-1, with 7 positions matching TRBD1. This CDR3 region has 16 residues. The germline CDR1 and CDR2 sequences are SGHTA and FQGTGA. The CDR3 bases are TGTGCCAGCAGCGACACCCAGCAGGGGGTAATCGCTGATGCTTTCTTT. This gives the protein CASSDTQQGVIADAFF.

Ten or more counts support this clonotype. This chain uses TRBV12-3 or TRBV12-4 with TRBJ2-5; no clear D. This CDR3 contains 13 residues. Trimming left V 2 bases short and J 5 bases short, with 9 bases between. The CDR3 is CASSLRRAETQYF. As DNA, the CDR3 is TGTGCCAGCAGTTTACGTAGGGCGGAGACCCAGTACTTC.

This clonotype has at least ten counts. The chain has TRBV2 and TRBJ2-5; a weak D match, TRBD1 (6 bases). Germline V lookup: CDR1 SNHLY, CDR2 FYNNEI. The V end was cut by 5 bases, the J end by 2 bases, with 9 bases between. The CDR3 has 13 residues. CDR3 loop: CASSYRAQETQYF. CDR3 DNA sequence: TGTGCCAGCAGTTACAGGGCTCAAGAGACCCAGTACTTC.

Many counts were recorded for this clonotype. The J gene is TRBJ2-1, the V gene TRBV19, with D unclear. CDR1 and CDR2 from the germline V gene are LNHDA and SQIVND (reference sequence). This CDR3 spans 17 amino acids. Trimming pared 1 base from V and 0 bases from J, leaving 13 bases between. The CDR3 here is CASSIGRSTLSYNEQFF. The CDR3 region has the DNA TGTGCCAGTAGTATAGGTCGGAGTACCCTCTCCTACAATGAGCAGTTCTTC.

This clonotype was detected many times. The V gene is TRBV5-1, the J gene TRBJ1-1; D is uncertain. V dropped 0 bases and J dropped 3 bases, with 12 bases sitting between them. The CDR3 sequence is 15 residues long. Germline V gives CDR1 SGHRS, CDR2 YFSETQ. The CDR3 here is CASSLGGLSDTEAFF. CDR3 coding DNA: TGCGCCAGCAGCTTGGGAGGGTTGAGTGACACTGAAGCTTTCTTT. Supplemented by reference TRBV5-1 and TRBJ1-1, the full variable domain reads KAGVTQTPRYLIKTRGQQVTLSCSPISGHRSVSWYQQTPGQGLQFLFEYFSETQRNKGNFPGRFSGRQFSNSRSEMNVSTLELGDSALYLCASSLGGLSDTEAFFGQGTRLTVV.

The table lists this clonotype with many counts. The DNA for the CDR3 is TGTGCCAGCTCAAGAGACATTGAGACCCAGTACTTC. Translating it yields CASSRDIETQYF. This sequence joins TRBV18 and TRBJ2-5; D is unresolved. CDR1 and CDR2 (germline): KGHSH, LQKENI. The CDR3 is 12 amino acids. Trimming removed 5 bases from V and 5 bases from J, with 9 bases in between.

This clonotype was observed at least ten times. The rearrangement links TRBV12-3 or TRBV12-4 to TRBJ1-4; possible D gene TRBD1, 5 bases. The V and J ends lost 5 bases and 1 base respectively, with 8 bases between them. This CDR3 is built from 14 residues. The CDR3 DNA sequence: TGTGCCAGCAGTCCCCAGGGAACTAATGAAAAACTGTTTTTT. It codes for CASSPQGTNEKLFF.

This clonotype came up once. The rearrangement links TRBV7-9 to TRBJ2-5, with D tentatively TRBD2 (6 bases). This CDR3 spans 15 amino acids. Per the germline V gene, CDR1 is SEHNR and CDR2 is FQNEAQ (reference sequence). The germline V and J ends were trimmed by 5 bases and 2 bases, with 15 bases remaining between them. Written as DNA, the CDR3 is TGTGCCAGCAGCCCGTGGGGGGAGCCACAAGAGACCCAGTACTTC. This gives the protein CASSPWGEPQETQYF.

This rearrangement joins TRBV10-3 to TRBJ1-3, with D hard to call. Trimming removed 4 bases at V and 0 bases at J, with 7 bases between. The CDR3 contains 14 residues. The germline V gene has CDR1 ENHRY and CDR2 SYGVKD. CDR3 sequence reads: CAISARISGNTIYF. Here the CDR3 DNA reads TGTGCCATCAGTGCGAGGATCTCTGGAAACACCATATATTTT.

This clonotype was counted only a few times. The chain recombines TRBV7-2 with TRBJ1-1, with 7 nucleotides matching TRBD1. The CDR3 is 13 amino acids. Germline assignment: CDR1 SGHTA and CDR2 FQGNSA. V trimming: 5 bases; J trimming: 5 bases; junction bases outside the gene matches: 5. CDR3 in DNA: TGTGCCAGCAGCGATGACAGGGAGACTGAAGCTTTCTTT. This encodes CASSDDRETEAFF.

Here the CDR3 DNA reads TGCGCCAGCAGAAGGACTAGCGGGGGGTCCTCCTACAATGAGCAGTTCTTC. Its protein product is CASRRTSGGSSYNEQFF. This chain connects TRBV5-1 to TRBJ2-1, with 14 bases matching TRBD2. The V gene end was trimmed by 5 bases and the J gene end by 0 bases; junction bases not matched to a gene: 4. CDR3 length: 17 amino acids. Per germline, CDR1 SGHRS and CDR2 YFSETQ.

In its sample, this clonotype was seen a few times. The chain couples TRBV5-1 to TRBJ2-2; 7 bases are a match to TRBD2. The CDR3 contains 14 residues. V was clipped by 9 bases and J by 2 bases; unmatched bases: 7. Germline CDR1 reads SGHRS; CDR2 reads YFSETQ. CDR3 sequence reads: CATRSGGNTGELFF. In DNA form, the CDR3 reads TGCGCCACCCGATCGGGGGGAAACACCGGGGAGCTGTTTTTT.

This chain links TRBV10-3 with TRBJ1-6; 9 positions agree with TRBD1. The CDR3 sequence is 14 residues long. The J segment lost 10 bases and the V segment lost 8 bases, leaving 9 bases of the junction unmatched. The germline CDR1 and CDR2 sequences are ENHRY and SYGVKD. The CDR3 region is CAISAGQGGSPLHF. CDR3 nucleotide sequence: TGTGCCATCTCGGCGGGACAGGGAGGGTCACCCCTCCACTTT.